A selection of T cell receptor beta chains follows, all from one sample in a study of T cell responses to AZD1222 COVID-19 vaccine. Some clones are missing from TCRdb's copy, which holds only in-frame ones; the method was immunoSEQ multiplex PCR. The table has around 80,000 clones, more than 90% seen once; the top ten hold about 5.2%. The sample consisted of peripheral blood, taken on day 0 of AZD1222 vaccination. The origin of the receptors is an adult in good health. CDR3s include the opening cysteine and the closing phenylalanine or tryptophan. D genes are given only for firm matches. Clone size is shown for a subset of rows, as once, few, many or a class of expanded clone.

>TRBJ1-4|.|TRBV4-2|TRBD1
CASSLEGAVDEKLFF
TGTGCCAGCAGCCTCGAGGGGGCGGTTGACGAAAAACTGTTTTTT
>TRBJ1-4|.|TRBV10-3|.
CAISEWNNEKLFF
TGTGCCATCAGTGAGTGGAACAATGAAAAACTGTTTTTT
>TRBJ1-5|.|TRBV27|TRBD1
CASSPDSGGNQPQHF
TGTGCCAGCAGTCCAGATTCAGGGGGGAATCAGCCCCAGCATTTT
>TRBJ2-7|.|TRBV5-1|.
CASSLAGLGYEQYF
TGCGCCAGCAGCTTGGCGGGTCTAGGGTACGAGCAGTACTTC
>TRBJ2-1|few|TRBV6-1|.
CASSEGRDYNEQFF
TGTGCCAGCAGTGAAGGCAGGGATTACAATGAGCAGTTCTTC
>TRBJ2-3|.|TRBV5-3|.
CARSDTDTQYF
TGTGCCAGAAGCGACACAGATACGCAGTATTTT
>TRBJ1-1|.|TRBV5-8|.
CASSLRRLNTEAFF
TGTGCCAGCAGCTTGCGCCGGCTGAACACTGAAGCTTTCTTT
>TRBJ1-4|.|TRBV18|TRBD1
CASFIGQGEKLFF
TGTGCCAGCTTCATAGGACAGGGGGAAAAACTGTTTTTT
>TRBJ2-7|few|TRBV28|.
CASTVDRPGAHYEQYF
TGTGCCAGCACGGTGGACAGGCCGGGGGCTCACTACGAGCAGTACTTC
>TRBJ1-4|.|TRBV6-5|.
CASKVSFATNEKLFF
TGTGCCAGCAAAGTCAGTTTTGCAACTAATGAAAAACTGTTTTTT
>TRBJ1-1|.|TRBV12-3/TRBV12-4|.
CASSLQVGPLFF
TGTGCCAGCAGTTTACAGGTCGGGCCGCTGTTCTTT
>TRBJ1-6|.|TRBV5-6|TRBD1
CASSLRQGTLSYNSPLHF
TGTGCCAGCAGCTTGCGACAGGGAACCCTCTCCTATAATTCACCCCTCCACTTT
>TRBJ2-7|.|TRBV3-1/TRBV3-2|.
CASSQEPGQTYEQYF
TGTGCCAGCAGCCAAGAGCCGGGACAAACCTACGAGCAGTACTTC
>TRBJ1-2|.|TRBV29-1|.
CSVGEGTHGYTF
TGCAGCGTTGGGGAAGGGACACATGGCTACACCTTC